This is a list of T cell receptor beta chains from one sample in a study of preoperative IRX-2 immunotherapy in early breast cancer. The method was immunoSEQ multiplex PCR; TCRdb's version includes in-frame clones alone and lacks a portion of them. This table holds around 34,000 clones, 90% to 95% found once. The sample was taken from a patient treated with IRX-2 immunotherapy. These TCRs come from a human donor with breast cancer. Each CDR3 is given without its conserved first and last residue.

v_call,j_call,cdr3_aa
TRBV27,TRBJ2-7,ASSSSLAGGLNEQY
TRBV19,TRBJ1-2,ASSPGDRLNYGYT
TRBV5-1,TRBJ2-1,ASSGLAGRDNEQF
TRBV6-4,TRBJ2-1,ASSDSGGNEQF
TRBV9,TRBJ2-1,ASGTGTNEQF
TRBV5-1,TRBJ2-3,ASSLVSGLAGLHTQY
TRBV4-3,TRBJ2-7,ASSQGTRTSGRQRAYEQY
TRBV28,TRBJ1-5,ASSLYRELVQPQH
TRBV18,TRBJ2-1,ASSPKGAYNEQF
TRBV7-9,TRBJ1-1,ASSFGALNTEAF
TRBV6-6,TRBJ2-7,ASRQPSSYEQY
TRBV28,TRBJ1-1,ASRHTGVTF
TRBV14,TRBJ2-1,ASSRAPGQGLGEQF
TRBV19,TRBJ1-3,ASSRTGTGNTIY
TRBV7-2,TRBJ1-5,ASSLFNSNQPQH
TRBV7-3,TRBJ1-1,ASSFGMNTEAF
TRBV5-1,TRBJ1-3,ASSLQDGNTIY
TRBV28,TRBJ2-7,ASRNRFSSYEQY
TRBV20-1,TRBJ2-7,SAAGAYEQY
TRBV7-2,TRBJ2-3,ASSLRAGESDTQY
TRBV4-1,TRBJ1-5,ASSQSGGSNQPQH
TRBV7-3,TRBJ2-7,ASSLTDQGEQY
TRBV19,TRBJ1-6,ASSRTGRDSPLH